The 20 T cell receptor beta chains reported below all come from one sample, sequenced in a study of long-term antiretroviral therapy in people with HIV. It was version v3.0 of the immunoSEQ assay that was run at survey level. Some clones are missing from TCRdb's copy, which holds only in-frame ones; the method was immunoSEQ multiplex PCR. The sample contains 36,000 or so clones, over 70% of which appear only once. The input for sequencing was unsorted PBMCs, taken 0.6 years after starting antiretroviral therapy. The source is a man aged 18 to 35 with HIV.

This clone has just one count. The chain joins TRBV4-1 to TRBJ1-3; D is uncertain. CDR1 is MGHRA, CDR2 YSYEKL, per germline. The CDR3 covers 15 residues. Trimming removed 1 base at V and 3 bases at J, with 10 bases between. The CDR3 sequence is CASSQAPAFGNTIYF. The CDR3 DNA reads as TGCGCCAGCAGCCAAGCTCCCGCATTTGGAAACACCATATATTTT.

The V and J genes are TRBV5-5 and TRBJ2-1; 10 bases are shared with TRBD2. CDR1 SGHKS and CDR2 YYEKEE come from the germline V gene (reference sequence). The V segment lost 2 bases and the J segment 6 bases; nucleotides outside the gene matches: 5. This CDR3 is built from 15 residues. The CDR3, as DNA: TGTGCCAGCAGCTTAGTCACTAGCGGGATCAATGAGCAGTTCTTC. Translating it yields CASSLVTSGINEQFF. The whole variable domain, filled in from reference TRBV5-5 and TRBJ2-1, reads DAGVTQSPTHLIKTRGQQVTLRCSPISGHKSVSWYQQVLGQGPQFIFQYYEKEERGRGNFPDRFSARQFPNYSSELNVNALLLGDSALYLCASSLVTSGINEQFFGPGTRLTVL.

This CDR3 is CASRSGTGFSEQYF. CDR3 sequence (DNA): TGTGCCAGCAGGTCCGGGACAGGTTTCAGCGAGCAGTACTTC. V usage is TRBV7-9 and J usage is TRBJ2-7; 8 bases are a match to TRBD1. V lost 6 bases and J lost 6; bases outside the gene matches: 10. Germline CDR1 reads SEHNR; CDR2 reads FQNEAQ (reference sequence). CDR3 length: 14 residues.

This chain uses TRBV11-2 with TRBJ1-1; D is perhaps TRBD1 (6 bases). Trimming cost V 3 bases and J 5 bases, with 22 bases left between them. Per germline, CDR1 SGHAT and CDR2 FQNNGV. This CDR3 has 17 amino acids. The CDR3 bases are TGTGCCAGCAGCTTGCCCCAGGGGTGGGAGCAAAAGACTGAAGCTTTCTTT. Residues: CASSLPQGWEQKTEAFF.

This clone occurred once. One end of the junction does not line up with germline, which may come from a read error. V and J are TRBV7-2 and TRBJ2-1; 12 bases are shared with TRBD2. Looked up from germline, CDR1 is SGHTA and CDR2 is FQGNSA. The CDR3 contains 16 residues. DNA for the CDR3: TGTGCCAGCAGCCTAGCGGGAGGGTTCTCCTACAATGAGCAGTTCTTC. Translation gives CASSLAGGFSYNEQFF.

V and J are TRBV10-3 and TRBJ1-1, with D maybe TRBD1 (5 bases). Germline CDR1 is ENHRY and CDR2 is SYGVKD. V gave up 8 bases and J gave up 4 bases, with 14 bases separating them. The CDR3 runs 13 residues. CDR3 residues: CAICRDWATEAFF. The CDR3 DNA follows: TGTGCCATCTGCAGGGATTGGGCCACTGAAGCTTTCTTT.

This chain links TRBV27 with TRBJ2-2, with 7 bases lining up with TRBD1. CDR1 and CDR2 (germline): MNHEY, SMNVEV (reference sequence). V lost 5 bases to trimming and J lost 2 bases; unmatched junction nucleotides: 2. The CDR3 runs 14 residues. The CDR3 is CASSDRVNTGELFF. CDR3 nucleotide sequence: TGTGCCAGCAGTGACAGGGTAAACACCGGGGAGCTGTTTTTT.

The chain recombines TRBV6-6 with TRBJ2-3; D unclear. The V gene's germline CDR1 is MNHNY and CDR2 SVGAGI (reference sequence). The CDR3 extends over 15 amino acids. V lost 5 bases and J 1 base, leaving 13 bases between the germline ends. The CDR3 nucleotides read TGTGCCAGCAGTCACCCGGCCCGAGGCACAGATACGCAGTATTTT. Amino acid sequence: CASSHPARGTDTQYF.

The rearrangement uses TRBV20-1 and TRBJ2-5; D remains ambiguous. The V gene lost 3 bases and the J gene lost 4 bases, with 6 bases spanning the gap. The germline CDR1 and CDR2 sequences are DFQATT and SNEGSKA (reference sequence). CDR3 length: 11 amino acids. CDR3 DNA: TGCAGTGCTAGGATCGGAGAGACCCAGTACTTC. Protein product: CSARIGETQYF.

This sequence joins TRBV6-1 and TRBJ1-2, with TRBD1 matching over 8 bases. The germline CDR1 and CDR2 sequences are MNHNS and SASEGT. CDR3 size: 13 residues. Losses at the gene ends were 11 bases for V and 2 bases for J; bases not matched to a gene: 7. The CDR3, as DNA: TGTGCCCTTATAGACAGGGGAAACTATGGCTACACCTTC. Translating it yields CALIDRGNYGYTF.

This clone is classed as medium-sized. V is TRBV6-6 and J is TRBJ2-1; D may be TRBD2 (5 bases). The CDR3 is made up of 15 amino acids. Germline V gene lookup returns CDR1 MNHNY and CDR2 SVGAGI (reference sequence). V was cut by 2 bases and J by 5 bases, with 13 bases left in between. CDR3 region: CASSYHPSSNNEQFF. CDR3 in DNA: TGTGCCAGCAGTTACCACCCTAGCAGCAACAATGAGCAGTTCTTC.

The chain is built from TRBV11-2 and TRBJ2-1, with D unclear. The CDR3 consists of 13 residues. The V and J ends lost 5 bases and 4 bases respectively, with 9 bases between them. Germline CDR1 SGHAT, CDR2 FQNNGV. The CDR3 region is CASSDTRYNEQFF. Here the CDR3 DNA reads TGTGCCAGCAGCGACACTCGGTACAATGAGCAGTTCTTC.

The chain has TRBV11-2 and TRBJ1-1, with D hard to call. Germline CDR1 and CDR2: SGHAT and FQNNGV. Trimming cost V 5 bases and J 6 bases, with 19 bases left between them. The CDR3 covers 15 residues. CDR3 nucleotide sequence: TGTGCCAGCAGCCACCGTTCCACCCGTTTAGCTGAAGCTTTCTTT. Translating gives CASSHRSTRLAEAFF.

In its sample, this clone was seen once. The rearrangement uses TRBV19 and TRBJ2-7; 11 bases are shared with TRBD1. This CDR3 comprises 15 residues. Germline loops: CDR1 LNHDA, CDR2 SQIVND (reference sequence). V dropped 3 bases and J dropped 7; count of bases not matched to a gene: 8. CDR3 amino acids: CASSIYGTGGREQYF. For the CDR3, the DNA is TGTGCCAGTAGTATTTATGGGACAGGGGGACGGGAGCAGTACTTC.

The chain combines TRBV29-1 with TRBJ2-7, with 9 positions matching TRBD1. Germline CDR1 SQVTM, CDR2 ANQGSEA. This CDR3 has 14 amino acids. J was trimmed by 2 bases and V by 6 bases; bases with no gene match: 8. The CDR3 nucleotides are TGCAGCGTAGAATCCGGGACAGGGACCTACGAGCAGTACTTC. Its translation is CSVESGTGTYEQYF.

The chain is built from TRBV2 and TRBJ2-7, with D unclear. The CDR3 runs 13 residues. CDR1 and CDR2 from the germline V gene are SNHLY and FYNNEI. V was shortened by 5 bases and J by 5 bases, with 13 bases between the two germline ends. CDR3 in DNA: TGTGCCAGCAGTTGGACCGAAACCCACGAGCAGTACTTC. Translated, it gives CASSWTETHEQYF.

The chain uses TRBV9 and TRBJ1-3; D call uncertain. The V gene's germline CDR1 is SGDLS and CDR2 YYNGEE. The CDR3 sequence is 14 residues long. V was shortened by 1 base and J by 2 bases, with 7 bases between the two germline ends. Written as DNA, the CDR3 is TGTGCCAGCAGCGTATCGGTCACTGGAAACACCATATATTTT. This gives the protein CASSVSVTGNTIYF.

The chain combines TRBV18 with TRBJ2-7; tentatively, D is TRBD1 (5 bases). The V end lost 1 base, the J end lost 4 bases, and 11 bases lay between the germline ends. Per the germline V gene, CDR1 is KGHSH and CDR2 is LQKENI. The CDR3 length is 14 residues. The CDR3: CASSPQPGQYEQYF. The CDR3, as DNA: TGTGCCAGCTCACCACAGCCAGGGCAATACGAGCAGTACTTC.

The rearrangement uses TRBV7-9 and TRBJ2-1; no firm D call. V lost 5 bases to trimming and J lost 8 bases, with 19 bases between them. This CDR3 contains 15 residues. The germline V gene has CDR1 SEHNR and CDR2 FQNEAQ (reference sequence). The CDR3: CASSPRPVRVDEQFF. In DNA form, the CDR3 reads TGTGCCAGCAGCCCCCGCCCAGTCCGTGTCGATGAGCAGTTCTTC.

V usage is TRBV30 and J usage is TRBJ1-3; D is perhaps TRBD1 (5 bases). The germline V and J ends were trimmed by 6 bases and 6 bases, with 18 bases remaining between them. CDR1 is GTSNPN, CDR2 SVGIG, per germline (reference sequence). The CDR3 has 14 amino acids. As DNA, the CDR3 is TGTGCCTGCTATAAGGGACTCCATGCAAACACCATATATTTT. This codes for CACYKGLHANTIYF. Looking up the rest from reference TRBV30 and TRBJ1-3 gives the full variable domain: SQTIHQWPATLVQPVGSPLSLECTVEGTSNPNLYWYRQAAGRGLQLLFYSVGIGQISSEVPQNLSASRPQDRQFILSSKKLLLSDSGFYLCACYKGLHANTIYFGEGSWLTVV.